A selection of T cell receptor beta chains follows, all from one sample in a study of T cell responses to AZD1222 COVID-19 vaccine. Sequencing was performed with immunoSEQ multiplex PCR; in TCRdb, only in-frame clones are kept and a portion is missing. The sample lists some 130,000 clones, roughly nine tenths occurring once. Here the sequenced sample was peripheral blood, taken on day 0 of AZD1222 vaccination. The origin of the receptors is an adult in good health. Each CDR3 is given with its conserved first and last residue. Each record gives: J gene, V gene, clone size, D gene, CDR3 protein, CDR3 DNA. D genes are given only for firm matches. For some rows the clone size is stated as once, few or many, or as a class when expanded; others skip it.

>TRBJ2-1|TRBV5-1|-|TRBD2
CASSLARSSGRDNEQFF
TGCGCCAGCAGCTTGGCCAGGTCTAGCGGGAGGGACAATGAGCAGTTCTTC
>TRBJ1-5|TRBV19|-|TRBD1
CASSPGGLPGGNQPQHF
TGTGCCAGTAGCCCAGGGGGCCTCCCGGGAGGCAATCAGCCCCAGCATTTT
>TRBJ2-2|TRBV7-8|few|-
CASSSLRGPGELFF
TGTGCCAGCAGCTCCCTCAGGGGACCCGGGGAGCTGTTTTTT
>TRBJ1-3|TRBV9|-|TRBD1
CASSQGTGTGNTIYF
TGTGCCAGCAGCCAGGGGACAGGCACTGGAAACACCATATATTTT
>TRBJ2-1|TRBV20-1|-|-
CSASGIRRGFLFF
TGCAGTGCTAGTGGCATACGTAGGGGCTTTCTGTTCTTC
>TRBJ2-2|TRBV12-3/TRBV12-4|-|-
CASSFGGGRELFF
TGTGCCAGCAGCTTCGGGGGCGGGAGGGAGCTGTTTTTT
>TRBJ1-1|TRBV18|-|-
CASSPQNLQTNTEAFF
TGTGCCAGCTCACCACAAAATCTACAGACTAACACTGAAGCTTTCTTT
>TRBJ2-2|TRBV6-5|-|-
CASSYESEAGELFF
TGTGCCAGCAGTTACGAGTCGGAAGCCGGGGAGCTGTTTTTT
>TRBJ2-5|TRBV6-5|-|-
CASIPWGQEGETQYF
TGTGCCAGCATCCCCTGGGGGCAAGAAGGAGAGACCCAGTACTTC
>TRBJ1-1|TRBV29-1|-|-
CSVSGGDTEAFF
TGCAGCGTTTCTGGGGGCGACACTGAAGCTTTCTTT
>TRBJ1-2|TRBV19|-|-
CASSTPSYGYTF
TGTGCCAGTAGCACACCGAGCTATGGCTACACCTTC
>TRBJ2-3|TRBV11-2|-|TRBD2
CASSLDAGGLGHTQYF
TGTGCCAGCAGCTTAGATGCGGGGGGGTTAGGGCATACGCAGTATTTT
>TRBJ2-7|TRBV10-3|-|-
CAISELGEQYF
TGTGCCATCAGTGAGTTGGGCGAGCAGTACTTC
>TRBJ2-7|TRBV6-5|-|-
CASKAAPTGSYEQYF
TGTGCCAGCAAAGCGGCTCCGACAGGTTCCTACGAGCAGTACTTC
>TRBJ2-1|TRBV3-1/TRBV3-2|-|-
CASSQDGAVSYNEQFF
TGTGCCAGCAGCCAAGATGGAGCGGTCTCCTACAATGAGCAGTTCTTC
>TRBJ1-6|TRBV6-4|-|TRBD1
CASSAGGADNSPLHF
TGTGCCAGCAGTGCAGGGGGCGCGGATAATTCACCCCTCCACTTT
>TRBJ2-7|TRBV4-3|once|-
CASSHSSSSASSYEQYF
TGCGCCAGCAGCCACTCGAGCTCTAGCGCGAGCTCCTACGAGCAGTACTTC
>TRBJ1-2|TRBV11-3|-|TRBD1
CASSLEPGGYGYTF
TGTGCCAGCAGCCTAGAGCCAGGGGGATATGGCTACACCTTC
>TRBJ1-6|TRBV9|-|-
CASSVDWAQNSPLHF
TGTGCCAGCAGCGTAGATTGGGCTCAAAATTCACCCCTCCACTTT
>TRBJ2-7|TRBV12-3/TRBV12-4|-|-
CASSLGLGREQYF
TGTGCCAGCAGTTTAGGGTTAGGCCGCGAGCAGTACTTC
>TRBJ2-3|TRBV7-2|-|-
CASSLVIEGRGATQYF
TGTGCCAGCAGCTTAGTCATTGAGGGGAGGGGGGCTACGCAGTATTTT
>TRBJ2-3|TRBV9|-|TRBD2
CASSVTSGVSTDTQYF
TGTGCCAGCAGCGTGACTAGCGGGGTTAGCACAGATACGCAGTATTTT
>TRBJ1-6|TRBV13|-|-
CASSPRPDSSRPLHF
TGTGCCAGCAGCCCCAGACCGGACAGTTCCCGACCCCTCCACTTT
>TRBJ1-2|TRBV12-3/TRBV12-4|-|TRBD1
CASRGTGPYGYTF
TGTGCCAGCAGGGGGACAGGGCCCTATGGCTACACCTTC
>TRBJ2-1|TRBV4-2|once|-
CASSQEFASQREQFF
TGTGCCAGCAGCCAAGAGTTTGCCTCTCAGCGGGAGCAGTTCTTC
>TRBJ2-7|TRBV19|-|-
CASSIGESYEQYF
TGTGCCAGTAGTATCGGGGAATCCTACGAGCAGTACTTC
>TRBJ2-7|TRBV19|-|-
CASSAAGREQYF
TGTGCCAGTAGTGCGGCAGGGCGGGAGCAGTACTTC
>TRBJ1-2|TRBV3-1/TRBV3-2|-|TRBD1
CASSHPRGQGYGYTF
TGTGCCAGCAGCCATCCTCGGGGACAGGGCTATGGCTACACCTTC